This entry is about one T cell receptor (beta chain). The data stem from a study of blood T cell repertoires in COVID-19. Study-wide context: There were acute and convalescent COVID-19 samples, and they came from the United States, Italy and Spain. Sample material is recorded as cDNA or gDNA derived from T cells, B-cell-depleted T cells, or PBMCs.

As processed by the authors: Estimation of nucleated cell counts relied on the amplification of reference gene primers. Profiling relied on immunoSEQ multiplex PCR, and the TCRdb table lists in-frame clones only, not all of them. Clonal size and the V and J genes are those of that table, whereas D and trimming came from the DNA. The table includes roughly 140,000 clones, less than 85% detected once. The sequence was obtained from a woman over 75 in a cohort sampled during active or convalescent COVID-19. The sequencing sample was made of peripheral blood.

CDR3 nucleotide sequence: TGTGCCAGCAGTCCTTACGGACACGCCGTCCTTAACTATGGCTACACCTTC. Its protein product is CASSPYGHAVLNYGYTF. The chain combines TRBV6-6 with TRBJ1-2, with TRBD1 as a possible D gene (5 bases). Germline V gene data show CDR1 as MNHNY and CDR2 as SVGAGI (reference sequence). The CDR3 spans 17 residues. The ends were cut back, 5 bases at V and 1 base at J, with 20 bases in the middle.